The subject of this entry is one T cell receptor beta chain. The antigen is unknown. V lost 4 bases, J lost 13 bases, and 17 bases lay in between. This CDR3 region has 12 residues. Germline V lookup: CDR1 SGHRS, CDR2 YFSETQ. These data originate in a study of T cell responses to AZD1222 COVID-19 vaccine. Study results and limitations: After the peak T cell response, and only then, were repertoires sampled. Only a handful of AZD1222 recipients tested seropositive at baseline. An increase in Spike-specific TCR breadth and depth was observed after two AZD1222 doses.

Profiled with immunoSEQ multiplex PCR; TCRdb holds only in-frame clones, not every one. Seen here are some 96,000 clones, 70% to 90% observed once, and the top ten hold 2.8%. The sample here was peripheral blood, taken on day 0 of AZD1222 vaccination. This receptor was identified in an adult in good health. This sequence joins TRBV5-1 and TRBJ1-1, with D unclear. In nucleotides, the CDR3 is TGCGCCAGCAGCGCGGACGAGCTTCGGGTTTTCTTT. Protein sequence: CASSADELRVFF.